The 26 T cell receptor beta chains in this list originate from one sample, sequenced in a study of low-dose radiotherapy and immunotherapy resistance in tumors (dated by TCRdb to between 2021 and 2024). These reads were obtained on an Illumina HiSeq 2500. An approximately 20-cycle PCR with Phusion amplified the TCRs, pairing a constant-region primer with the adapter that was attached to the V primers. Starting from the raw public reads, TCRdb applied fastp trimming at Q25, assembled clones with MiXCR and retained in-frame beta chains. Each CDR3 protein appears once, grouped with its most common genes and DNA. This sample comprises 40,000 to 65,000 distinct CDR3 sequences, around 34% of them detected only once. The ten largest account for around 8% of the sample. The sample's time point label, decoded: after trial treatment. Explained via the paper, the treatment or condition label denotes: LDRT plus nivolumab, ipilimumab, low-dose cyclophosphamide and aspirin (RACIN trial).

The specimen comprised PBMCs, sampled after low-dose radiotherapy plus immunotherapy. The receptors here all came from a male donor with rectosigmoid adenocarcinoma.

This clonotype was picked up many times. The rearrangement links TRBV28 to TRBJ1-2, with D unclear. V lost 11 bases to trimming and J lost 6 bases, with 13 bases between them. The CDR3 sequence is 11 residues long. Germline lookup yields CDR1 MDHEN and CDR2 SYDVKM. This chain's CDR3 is CAHEGANGYTF. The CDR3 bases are TGTGCCCACGAGGGAGCAAATGGCTACACCTTC.

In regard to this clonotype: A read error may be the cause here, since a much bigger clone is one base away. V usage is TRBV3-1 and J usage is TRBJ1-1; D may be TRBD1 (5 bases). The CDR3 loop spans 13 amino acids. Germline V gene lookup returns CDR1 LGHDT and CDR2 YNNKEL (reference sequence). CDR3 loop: CVSGLLGDTEAFF. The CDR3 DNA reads TGTGTCAGCGGACTATTGGGGGACACTGAAGCTTTCTTT.

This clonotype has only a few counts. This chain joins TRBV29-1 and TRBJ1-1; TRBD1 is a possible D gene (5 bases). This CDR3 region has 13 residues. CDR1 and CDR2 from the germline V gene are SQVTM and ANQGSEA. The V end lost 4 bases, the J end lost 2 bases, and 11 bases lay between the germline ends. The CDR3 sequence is CSVGDGRNTEAFF. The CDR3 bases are TGCAGCGTTGGGGACGGACGTAACACTGAAGCTTTCTTT.

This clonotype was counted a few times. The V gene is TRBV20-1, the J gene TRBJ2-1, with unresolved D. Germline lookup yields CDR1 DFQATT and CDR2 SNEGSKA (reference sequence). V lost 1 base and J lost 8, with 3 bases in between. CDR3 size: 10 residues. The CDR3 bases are TGCAGTGCTAGAGTTGATGAGCAGTTCTTC. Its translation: CSARVDEQFF.

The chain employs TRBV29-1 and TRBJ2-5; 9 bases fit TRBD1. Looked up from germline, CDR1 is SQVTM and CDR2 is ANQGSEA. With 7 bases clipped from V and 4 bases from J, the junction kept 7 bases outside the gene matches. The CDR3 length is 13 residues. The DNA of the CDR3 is TGCAGCGCCGGGACAGGGTCCAGAGAGACCCAGTACTTC. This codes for CSAGTGSRETQYF.

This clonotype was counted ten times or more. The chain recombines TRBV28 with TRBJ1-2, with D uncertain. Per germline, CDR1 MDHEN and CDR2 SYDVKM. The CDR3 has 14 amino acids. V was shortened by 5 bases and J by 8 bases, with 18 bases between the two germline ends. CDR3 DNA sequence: TGTGCCAGCAGTCCTGCCCTAAATCCAGGCGGCTACACCTTC. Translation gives CASSPALNPGGYTF.

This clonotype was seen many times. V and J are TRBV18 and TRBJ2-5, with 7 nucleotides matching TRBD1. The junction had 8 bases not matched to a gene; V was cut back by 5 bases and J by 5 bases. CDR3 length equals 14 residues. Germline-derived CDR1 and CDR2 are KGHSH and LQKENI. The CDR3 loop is CASSSGGAGETQYF. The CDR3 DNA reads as TGTGCCAGCTCATCAGGGGGTGCAGGCGAGACCCAGTACTTC.

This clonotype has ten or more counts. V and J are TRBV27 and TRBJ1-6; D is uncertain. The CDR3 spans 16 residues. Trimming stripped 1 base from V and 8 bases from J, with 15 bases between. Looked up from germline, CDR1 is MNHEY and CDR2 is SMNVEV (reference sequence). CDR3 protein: CASSLFQPRLDSPLHF. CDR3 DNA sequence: TGTGCCAGCAGTTTATTTCAACCGCGTCTGGATTCACCCCTCCACTTT.

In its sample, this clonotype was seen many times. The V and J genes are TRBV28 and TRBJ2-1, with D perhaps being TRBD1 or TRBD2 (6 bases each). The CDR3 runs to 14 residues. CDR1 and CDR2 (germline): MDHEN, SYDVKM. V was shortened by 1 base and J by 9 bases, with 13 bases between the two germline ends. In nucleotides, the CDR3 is TGTGCCAGCAGTTTATTAGGGGGGCGGATTGAGCAGTTCTTC. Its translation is CASSLLGGRIEQFF.

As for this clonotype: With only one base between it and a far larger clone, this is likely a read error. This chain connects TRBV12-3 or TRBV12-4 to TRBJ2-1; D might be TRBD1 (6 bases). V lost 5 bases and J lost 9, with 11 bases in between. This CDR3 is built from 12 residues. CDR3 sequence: CASSRQGTEQFF. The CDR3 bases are TGTGCCAGCAGTCGGCAGGGGACTGAGCAGTTCTTC.

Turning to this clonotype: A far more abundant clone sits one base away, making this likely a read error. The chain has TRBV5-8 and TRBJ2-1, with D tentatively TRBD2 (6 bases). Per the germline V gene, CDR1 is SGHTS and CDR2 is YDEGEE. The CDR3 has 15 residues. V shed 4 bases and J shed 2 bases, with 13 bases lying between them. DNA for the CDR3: TGTGCCAGCAGCCGCCTGACTAGTCCCTACAATGAGCAGTTCTTC. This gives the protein CASSRLTSPYNEQFF.

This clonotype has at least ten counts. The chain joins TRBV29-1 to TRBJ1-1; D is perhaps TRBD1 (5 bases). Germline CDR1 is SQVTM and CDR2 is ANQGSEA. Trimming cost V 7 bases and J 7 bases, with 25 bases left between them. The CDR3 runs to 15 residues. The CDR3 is CSAFHPTGTQIEAFF. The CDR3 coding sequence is TGCAGCGCTTTCCACCCCACCGGGACTCAGATTGAAGCTTTCTTT.

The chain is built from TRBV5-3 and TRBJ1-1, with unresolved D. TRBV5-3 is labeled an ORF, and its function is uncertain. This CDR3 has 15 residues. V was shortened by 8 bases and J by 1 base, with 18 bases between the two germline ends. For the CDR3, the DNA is TGTGCCAGCAGGACCGGGTCTCAACCGAACACTGAAGCTTTCTTT. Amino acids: CASRTGSQPNTEAFF.

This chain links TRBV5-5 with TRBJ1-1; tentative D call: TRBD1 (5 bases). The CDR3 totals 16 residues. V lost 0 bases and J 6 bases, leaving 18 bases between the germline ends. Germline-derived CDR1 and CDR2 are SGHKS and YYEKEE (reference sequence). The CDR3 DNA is TGTGCCAGCAGCTTGGGACTTCCGGAGGGACGCGCTGAAGCTTTCTTT. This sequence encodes CASSLGLPEGRAEAFF.

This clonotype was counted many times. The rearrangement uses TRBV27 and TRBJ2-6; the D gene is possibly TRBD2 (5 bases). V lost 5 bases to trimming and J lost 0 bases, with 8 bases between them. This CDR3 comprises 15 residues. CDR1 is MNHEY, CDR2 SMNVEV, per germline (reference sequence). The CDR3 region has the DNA TGTGCCAGCAGTGCTCGGGGCTCTGGGGCCAACGTCCTGACTTTC. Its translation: CASSARGSGANVLTF. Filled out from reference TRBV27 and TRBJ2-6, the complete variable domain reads EAQVTQNPRYLITVTGKKLTVTCSQNMNHEYMSWYRQDPGLGLRQIYYSMNVEVTDKGDVPEGYKVSRKEKRNFPLILESPSPNQTSLYFCASSARGSGANVLTFGAGSRLTVL.

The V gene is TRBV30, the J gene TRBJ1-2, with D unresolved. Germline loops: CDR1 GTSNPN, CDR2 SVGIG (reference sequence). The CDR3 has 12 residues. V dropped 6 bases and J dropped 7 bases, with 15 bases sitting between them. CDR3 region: CACGGAGIGYTF. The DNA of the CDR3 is TGTGCCTGCGGAGGAGCGGGTATTGGCTACACCTTC.

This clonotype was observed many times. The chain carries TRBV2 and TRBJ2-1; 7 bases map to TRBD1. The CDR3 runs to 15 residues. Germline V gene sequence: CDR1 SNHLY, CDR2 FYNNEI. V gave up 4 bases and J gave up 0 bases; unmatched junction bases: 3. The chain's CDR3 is CASSADRSSYNEQFF. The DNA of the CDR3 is TGTGCCAGCAGTGCGGACAGGAGCTCCTACAATGAGCAGTTCTTC.

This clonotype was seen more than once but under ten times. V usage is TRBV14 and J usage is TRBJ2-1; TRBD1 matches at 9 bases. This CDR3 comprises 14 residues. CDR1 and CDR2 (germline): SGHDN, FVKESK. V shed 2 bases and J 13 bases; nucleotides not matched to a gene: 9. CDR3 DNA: TGTGCCAGCAGCCAAACAGGGGGCACAGCTCCACAGTTCTTC. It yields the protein CASSQTGGTAPQFF.

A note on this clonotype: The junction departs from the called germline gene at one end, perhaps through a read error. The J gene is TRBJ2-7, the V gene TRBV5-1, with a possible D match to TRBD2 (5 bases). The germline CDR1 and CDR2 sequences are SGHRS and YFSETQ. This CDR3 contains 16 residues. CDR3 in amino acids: CASSPRPRAPRDEQYF. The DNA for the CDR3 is TGTGCCAGCAGCCCTCGCCCGCGGGCCCCTCGGGACGAGCAGTACTTC.

The CDR3 here is CASSEQSTFEAFF. In nucleotides, the CDR3 is TGCGCCAGCAGCGAACAGAGTACATTTGAAGCTTTCTTT. The chain combines TRBV5-1 with TRBJ1-1; D ambiguous. V gave up 4 bases and J gave up 7 bases, with 14 bases separating them. CDR3 length equals 13 residues. Looked up from germline, CDR1 is SGHRS and CDR2 is YFSETQ.

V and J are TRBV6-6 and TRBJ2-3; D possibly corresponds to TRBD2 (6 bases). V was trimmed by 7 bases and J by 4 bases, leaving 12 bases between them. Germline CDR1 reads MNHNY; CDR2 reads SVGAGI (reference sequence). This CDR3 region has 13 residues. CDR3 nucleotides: TGTGCCAGCATGCCCGGGGAGGCAGATACGCAGTATTTT. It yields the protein CASMPGEADTQYF.

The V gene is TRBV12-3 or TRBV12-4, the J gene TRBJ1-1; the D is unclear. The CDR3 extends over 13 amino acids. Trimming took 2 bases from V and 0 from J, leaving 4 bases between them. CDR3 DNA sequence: TGTGCCAGCAGTTTAAGGGTGAACACTGAAGCTTTCTTT. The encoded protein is CASSLRVNTEAFF.

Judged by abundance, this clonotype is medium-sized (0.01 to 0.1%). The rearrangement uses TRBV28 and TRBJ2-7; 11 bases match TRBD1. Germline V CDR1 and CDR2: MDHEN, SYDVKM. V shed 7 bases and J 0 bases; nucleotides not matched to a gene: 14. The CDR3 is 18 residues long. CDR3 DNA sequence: TGTGCCAGCACCGGGACAGGGGGTTCCATCAGGAGCTCCTACGAGCAGTACTTC. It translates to CASTGTGGSIRSSYEQYF.

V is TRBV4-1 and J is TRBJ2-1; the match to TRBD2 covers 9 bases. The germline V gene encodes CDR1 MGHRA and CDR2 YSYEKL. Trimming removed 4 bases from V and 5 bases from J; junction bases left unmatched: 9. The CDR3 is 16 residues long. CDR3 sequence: CASSPRLAGLNNEQFF. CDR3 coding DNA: TGCGCCAGCAGCCCCCGCCTAGCGGGACTTAACAATGAGCAGTTCTTC.

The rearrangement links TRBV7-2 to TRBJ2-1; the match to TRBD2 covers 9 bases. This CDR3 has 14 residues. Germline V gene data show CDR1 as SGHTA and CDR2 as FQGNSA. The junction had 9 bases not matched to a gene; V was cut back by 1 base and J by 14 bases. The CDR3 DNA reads TGTGCCAGCAGCTTAGGGTTAGCGGGAGAATTGAAGTTCTTC. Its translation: CASSLGLAGELKFF.

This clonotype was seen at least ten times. CDR3 loop: CASSSRTMNTEAFF. As DNA, the CDR3 is TGTGCCAGCAGTTCACGGACGATGAACACTGAAGCTTTCTTT. The V call is TRBV5-5, the J call TRBJ1-1; D not certain. Germline CDR1 and CDR2: SGHKS and YYEKEE (reference sequence). V shed 5 bases and J shed 0 bases, with 11 bases lying between them. The CDR3 has 14 amino acids.